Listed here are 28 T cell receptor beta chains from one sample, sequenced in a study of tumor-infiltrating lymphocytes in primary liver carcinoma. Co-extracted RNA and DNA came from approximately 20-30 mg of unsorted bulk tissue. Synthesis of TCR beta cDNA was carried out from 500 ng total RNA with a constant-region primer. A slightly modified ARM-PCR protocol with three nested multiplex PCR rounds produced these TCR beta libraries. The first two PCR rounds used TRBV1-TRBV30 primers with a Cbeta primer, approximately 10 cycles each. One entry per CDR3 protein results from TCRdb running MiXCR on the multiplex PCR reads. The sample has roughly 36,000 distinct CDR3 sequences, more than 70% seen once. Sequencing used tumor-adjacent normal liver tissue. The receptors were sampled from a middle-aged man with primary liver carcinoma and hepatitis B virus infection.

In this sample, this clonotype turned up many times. The CDR3 is CASRPSTDTQYF. In nucleotides, the CDR3 is TGTGCCAGCAGGCCTAGCACAGATACGCAGTATTTT. The chain recombines TRBV6-1 with TRBJ2-3; no clear D gene. The CDR3 has 12 residues. V was shortened by 6 bases and J by 0 bases, with 4 bases between the two germline ends. Germline V lookup: CDR1 MNHNS, CDR2 SASEGT.

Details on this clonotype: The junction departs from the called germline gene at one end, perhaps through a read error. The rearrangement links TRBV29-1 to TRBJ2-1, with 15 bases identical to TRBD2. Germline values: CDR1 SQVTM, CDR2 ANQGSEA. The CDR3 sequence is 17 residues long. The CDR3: CSVDRGLAGGPRNEQFF. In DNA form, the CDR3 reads TGCAGTGTTGATAGAGGACTAGCGGGAGGGCCTAGGAATGAGCAGTTCTTC.

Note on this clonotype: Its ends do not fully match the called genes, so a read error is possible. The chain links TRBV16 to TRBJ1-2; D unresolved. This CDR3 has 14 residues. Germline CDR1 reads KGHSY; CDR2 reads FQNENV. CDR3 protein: CASSQSVTGYGYIF. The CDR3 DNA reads TGTGCCAGCAGTCAATCGGTAACGGGGTATGGCTACATCTTC.

CDR3 DNA: TGCAACGTATTAAGCGGGGTAGCAGGGCAGTTCTTC. Protein sequence: CNVLSGVAGQFF. This chain connects TRBV29-1 to TRBJ2-1; 7 bases fit TRBD2. Germline CDR1 is SQVTM and CDR2 is ANQGSEA. CDR3 length equals 12 residues.

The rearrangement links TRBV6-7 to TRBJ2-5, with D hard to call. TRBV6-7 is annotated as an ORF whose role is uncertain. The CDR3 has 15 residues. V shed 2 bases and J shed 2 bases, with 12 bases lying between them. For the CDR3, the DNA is TGTGCCAGCAGTTACGATGGAGTAAAACAAGAGACCCAGTACTTC. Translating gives CASSYDGVKQETQYF.

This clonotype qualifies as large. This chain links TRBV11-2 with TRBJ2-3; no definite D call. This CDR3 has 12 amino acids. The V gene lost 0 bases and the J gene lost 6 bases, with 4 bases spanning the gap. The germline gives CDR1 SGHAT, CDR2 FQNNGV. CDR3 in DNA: TGTGCCAGCAGCTTAGAGGTCGATACGCAGTATTTT. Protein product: CASSLEVDTQYF.

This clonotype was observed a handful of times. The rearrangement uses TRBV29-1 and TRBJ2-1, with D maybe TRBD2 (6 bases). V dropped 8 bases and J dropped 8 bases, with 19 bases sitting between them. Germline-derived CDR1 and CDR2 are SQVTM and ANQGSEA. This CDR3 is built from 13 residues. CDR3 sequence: CSSGTSNWDEQFF. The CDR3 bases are TGCAGCTCCGGAACTAGCAACTGGGATGAGCAGTTCTTC.

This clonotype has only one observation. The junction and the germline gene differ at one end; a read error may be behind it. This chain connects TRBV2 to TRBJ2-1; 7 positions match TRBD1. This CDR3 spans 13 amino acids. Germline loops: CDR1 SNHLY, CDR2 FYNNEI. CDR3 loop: CANSASRGHEQSF. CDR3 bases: TGTGCCAACAGTGCTTCGAGGGGGCATGAGCAGTCCTTC.

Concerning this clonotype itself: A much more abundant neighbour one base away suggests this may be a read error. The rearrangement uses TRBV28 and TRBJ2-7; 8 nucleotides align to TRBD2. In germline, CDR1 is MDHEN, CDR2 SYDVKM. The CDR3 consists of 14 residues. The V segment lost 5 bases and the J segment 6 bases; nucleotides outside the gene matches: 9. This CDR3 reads CASSPSGYGCEQYF. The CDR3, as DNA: TGTGCCAGCAGTCCTAGCGGGTACGGCTGCGAGCAGTACTTC.

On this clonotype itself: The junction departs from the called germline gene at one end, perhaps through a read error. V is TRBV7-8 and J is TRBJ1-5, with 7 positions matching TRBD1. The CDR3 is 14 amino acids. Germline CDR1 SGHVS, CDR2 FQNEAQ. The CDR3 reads CASSFGTVYQSQHF. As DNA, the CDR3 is TGTGCCAGCAGTTTCGGGACAGTCTATCAGTCCCAGCATTTT.

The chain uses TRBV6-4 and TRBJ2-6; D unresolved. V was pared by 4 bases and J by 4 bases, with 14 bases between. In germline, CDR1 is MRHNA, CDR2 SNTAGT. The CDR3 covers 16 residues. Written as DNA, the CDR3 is TGTGCCAGCAGTGGGTCCCCAGCGTCGGGGGCCAACGTCCTGACTTTC. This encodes CASSGSPASGANVLTF.

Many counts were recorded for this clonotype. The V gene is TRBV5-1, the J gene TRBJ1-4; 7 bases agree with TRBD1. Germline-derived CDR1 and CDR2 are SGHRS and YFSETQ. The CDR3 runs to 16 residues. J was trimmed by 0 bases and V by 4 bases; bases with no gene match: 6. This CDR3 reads CASSRVGGSTNEKLFF. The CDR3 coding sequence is TGCGCCAGCAGCCGTGTAGGGGGCTCAACTAATGAAAAACTGTTTTTT.

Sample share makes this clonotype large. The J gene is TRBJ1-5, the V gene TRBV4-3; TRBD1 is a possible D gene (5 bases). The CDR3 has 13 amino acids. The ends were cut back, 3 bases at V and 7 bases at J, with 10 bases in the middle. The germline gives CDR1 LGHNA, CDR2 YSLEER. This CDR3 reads CASSQSREQPQHF. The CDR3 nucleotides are TGCGCCAGCAGCCAGTCCAGGGAGCAGCCCCAGCATTTT.

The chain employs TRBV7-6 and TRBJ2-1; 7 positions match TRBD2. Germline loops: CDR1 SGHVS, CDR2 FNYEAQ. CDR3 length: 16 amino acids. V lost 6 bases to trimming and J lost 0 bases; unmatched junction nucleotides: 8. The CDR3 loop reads CASSLLAAGSYNEQFF. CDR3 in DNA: TGTGCCAGCAGTCTGCTAGCGGCGGGCTCCTACAATGAGCAGTTCTTC.

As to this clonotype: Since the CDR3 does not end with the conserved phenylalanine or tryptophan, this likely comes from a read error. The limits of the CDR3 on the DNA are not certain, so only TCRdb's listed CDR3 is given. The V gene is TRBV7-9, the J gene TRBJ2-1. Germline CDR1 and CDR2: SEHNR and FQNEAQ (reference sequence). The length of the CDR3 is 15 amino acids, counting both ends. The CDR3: CASSGSLSENNEQSL.

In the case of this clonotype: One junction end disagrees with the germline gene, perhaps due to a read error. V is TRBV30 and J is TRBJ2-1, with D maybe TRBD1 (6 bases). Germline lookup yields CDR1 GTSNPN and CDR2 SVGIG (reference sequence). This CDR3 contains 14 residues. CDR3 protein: CAWSKGDHLTEQSF. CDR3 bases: TGTGCCTGGAGTAAGGGGGATCACCTAACTGAGCAGTCCTTC.

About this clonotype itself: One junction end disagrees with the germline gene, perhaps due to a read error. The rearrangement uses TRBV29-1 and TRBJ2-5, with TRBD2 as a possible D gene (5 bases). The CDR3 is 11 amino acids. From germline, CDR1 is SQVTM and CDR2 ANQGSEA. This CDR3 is CRVESGETQYF. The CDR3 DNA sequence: TGCAGGGTTGAGTCGGGGGAGACCCAGTACTTC.

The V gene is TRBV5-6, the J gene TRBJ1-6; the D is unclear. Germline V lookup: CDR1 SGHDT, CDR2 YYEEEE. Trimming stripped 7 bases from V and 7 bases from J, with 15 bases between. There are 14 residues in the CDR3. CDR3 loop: CASPRTPENSPLHF. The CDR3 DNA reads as TGTGCCAGCCCAAGGACTCCAGAGAATTCACCCCTCCACTTT. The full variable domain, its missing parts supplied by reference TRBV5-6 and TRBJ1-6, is DAGVTQSPTHLIKTRGQQVTLRCSPKSGHDTVSWYQQALGQGPQFIFQYYEEEERQRGNFPDRFSGHQFPNYSSELNVNALLLGDSALYLCASPRTPENSPLHFGNGTRLTVT.

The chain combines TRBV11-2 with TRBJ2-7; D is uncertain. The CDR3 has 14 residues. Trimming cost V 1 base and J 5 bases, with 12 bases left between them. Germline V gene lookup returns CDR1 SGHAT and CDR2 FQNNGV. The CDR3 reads CASSLVQVVHEQYF. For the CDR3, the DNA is TGTGCCAGCAGCTTAGTTCAGGTCGTCCACGAGCAGTACTTC. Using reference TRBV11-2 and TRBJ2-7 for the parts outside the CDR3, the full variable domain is EAGVAQSPRYKIIEKRQSVAFWCNPISGHATLYWYQQILGQGPKLLIQFQNNGVVDDSQLPKDRFSAERLKGVDSTLKIQPAKLEDSAVYLCASSLVQVVHEQYFGPGTRLTVT.

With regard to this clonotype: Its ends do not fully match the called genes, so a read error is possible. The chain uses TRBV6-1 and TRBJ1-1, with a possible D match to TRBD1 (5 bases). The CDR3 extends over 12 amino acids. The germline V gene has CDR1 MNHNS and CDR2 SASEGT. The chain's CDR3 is CATQEVNTVAFF. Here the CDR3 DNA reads TGCGCCACACAGGAGGTGAACACTGTAGCTTTCTTT.

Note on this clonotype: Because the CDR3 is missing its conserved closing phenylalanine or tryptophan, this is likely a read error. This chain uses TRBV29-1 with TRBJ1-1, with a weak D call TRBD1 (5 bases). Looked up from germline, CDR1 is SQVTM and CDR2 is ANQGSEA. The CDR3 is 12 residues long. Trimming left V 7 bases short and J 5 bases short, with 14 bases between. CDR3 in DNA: TGCAGCGGCAGAGGAGGGGTTACTGAAGCTTTCGTT. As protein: CSGRGGVTEAFV.

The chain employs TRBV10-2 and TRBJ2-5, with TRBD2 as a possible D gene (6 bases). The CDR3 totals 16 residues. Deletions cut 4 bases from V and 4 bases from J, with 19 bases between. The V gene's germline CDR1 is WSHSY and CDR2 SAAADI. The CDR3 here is CASSAGSLAARETQYF. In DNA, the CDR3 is TGCGCCAGCAGTGCCGGGTCACTAGCAGCTCGAGAGACCCAGTACTTC.

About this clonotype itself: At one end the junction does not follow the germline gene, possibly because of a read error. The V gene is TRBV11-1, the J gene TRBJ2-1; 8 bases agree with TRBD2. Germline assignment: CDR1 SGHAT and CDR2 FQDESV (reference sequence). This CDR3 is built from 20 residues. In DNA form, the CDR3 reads TGTGCCAGCAGCATAGGAAATATTAGCGGGGCCTCACGGTTCGGCAATGGGCAGTTCTTC. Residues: CASSIGNISGASRFGNGQFF. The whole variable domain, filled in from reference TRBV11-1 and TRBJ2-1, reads EAEVAQSPRYKITEKSQAVAFWCDPISGHATLYWYRQILGQGPELLVQFQDESVVDDSQLPKDRFSAERLKGVDSTLKIQPAELGDSAMYLCASSIGNISGASRFGNGQFFGPGTRLTVL.

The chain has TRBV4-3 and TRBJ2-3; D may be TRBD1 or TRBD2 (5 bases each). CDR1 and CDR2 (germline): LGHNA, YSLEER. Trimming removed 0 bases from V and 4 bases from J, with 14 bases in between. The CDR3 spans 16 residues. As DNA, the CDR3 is TGCGCCAGCAGCCAAGATGAGGGGTCAGGACCAGATACGCAGTATTTT. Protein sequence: CASSQDEGSGPDTQYF.

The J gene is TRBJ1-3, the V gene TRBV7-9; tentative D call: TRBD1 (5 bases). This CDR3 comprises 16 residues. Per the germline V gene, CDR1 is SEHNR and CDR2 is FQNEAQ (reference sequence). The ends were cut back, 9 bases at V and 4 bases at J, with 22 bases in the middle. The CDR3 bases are TGTGCCAGTAGCCCACCCTCCGGGGCGAGCGGAAACACCATATATTTT. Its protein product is CASSPPSGASGNTIYF. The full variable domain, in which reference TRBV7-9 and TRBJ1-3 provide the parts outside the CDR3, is DTGVSQNPRHKITKRGQNVTFRCDPISEHNRLYWYRQTLGQGPEFLTYFQNEAQLEKSRLLSDRFSAERPKGSFSTLEIQRTEQGDSAMYLCASSPPSGASGNTIYFGEGSWLTVV.

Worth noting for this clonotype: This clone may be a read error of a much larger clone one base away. The CDR3 sequence: CANSRTSGAQLGNTQYF. In nucleotides, the CDR3 is TGTGCCAACAGTCGGACTAGCGGGGCCCAACTGGGAAATACGCAGTATTTT. The rearrangement links TRBV2 to TRBJ2-3; 12 bases line up with TRBD2. CDR1 is SNHLY and CDR2 is FYNNEI in the germline V gene. This CDR3 is built from 17 residues.

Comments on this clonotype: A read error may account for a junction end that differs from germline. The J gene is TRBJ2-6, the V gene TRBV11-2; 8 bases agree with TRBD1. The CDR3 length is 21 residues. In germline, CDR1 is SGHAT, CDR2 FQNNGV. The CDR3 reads CASSMGGDRGISLTGANVLAF. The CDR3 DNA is TGTGCCAGCAGTATGGGGGGAGACAGGGGCATTTCCCTCACTGGGGCCAACGTCCTGGCTTTC.

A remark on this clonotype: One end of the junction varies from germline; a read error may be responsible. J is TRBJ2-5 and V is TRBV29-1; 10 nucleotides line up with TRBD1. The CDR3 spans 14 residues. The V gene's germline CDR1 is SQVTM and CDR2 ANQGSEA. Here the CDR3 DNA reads TGCAGCGTCGCCCGGGACAGGGGAGGGGAGACCCAGTACTTT. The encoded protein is CSVARDRGGETQYF.